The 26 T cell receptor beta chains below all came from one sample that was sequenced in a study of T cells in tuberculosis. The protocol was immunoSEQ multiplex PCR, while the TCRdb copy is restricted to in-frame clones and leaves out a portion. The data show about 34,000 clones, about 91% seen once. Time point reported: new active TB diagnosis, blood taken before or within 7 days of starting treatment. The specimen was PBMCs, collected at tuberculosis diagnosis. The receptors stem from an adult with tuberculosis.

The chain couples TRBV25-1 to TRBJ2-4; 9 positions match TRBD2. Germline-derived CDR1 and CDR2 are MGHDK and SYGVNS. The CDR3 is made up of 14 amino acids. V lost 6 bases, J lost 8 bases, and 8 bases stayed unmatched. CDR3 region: CASSLSRGGHIQYF. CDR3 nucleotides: TGTGCCAGCAGCCTTTCGCGGGGGGGCCACATTCAGTACTTC.

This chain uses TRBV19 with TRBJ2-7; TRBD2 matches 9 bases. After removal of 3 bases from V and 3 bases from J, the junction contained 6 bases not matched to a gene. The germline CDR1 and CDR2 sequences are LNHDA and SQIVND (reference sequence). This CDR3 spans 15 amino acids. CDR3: CASSIGRGGIYEQYF. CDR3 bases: TGTGCCAGTAGTATCGGGCGGGGGGGGATCTACGAGCAGTACTTC.

The CDR3 region has the DNA TGTGCCAGCAGCTTAGATGGTAGGGGCGCCTACGAGCAGTACTTC. Amino acid sequence: CASSLDGRGAYEQYF. This chain joins TRBV13 and TRBJ2-7, with D perhaps matching TRBD1 (5 bases). Germline-derived CDR1 and CDR2 are PRHDT and FYEKMQ (reference sequence). Trimming shortened V by 1 base and J by 2 bases, and 12 bases separated the two germline ends. The CDR3 is made up of 15 amino acids.

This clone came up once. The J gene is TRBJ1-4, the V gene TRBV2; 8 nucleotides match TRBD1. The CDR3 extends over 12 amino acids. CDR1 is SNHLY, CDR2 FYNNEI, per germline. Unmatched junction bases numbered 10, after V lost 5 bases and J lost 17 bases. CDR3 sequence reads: CASSSTGDLFFF. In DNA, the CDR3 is TGTGCCAGCAGTTCGACAGGGGACCTGTTCTTTTTT.

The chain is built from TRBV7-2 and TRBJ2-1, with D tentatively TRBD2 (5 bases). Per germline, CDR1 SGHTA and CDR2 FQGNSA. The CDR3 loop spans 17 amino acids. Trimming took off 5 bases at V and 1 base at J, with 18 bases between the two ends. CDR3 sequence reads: CASSTRTPGESYNEQFF. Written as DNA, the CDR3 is TGTGCCAGCAGCACCCGGACGCCCGGGGAATCCTACAATGAGCAGTTCTTC.

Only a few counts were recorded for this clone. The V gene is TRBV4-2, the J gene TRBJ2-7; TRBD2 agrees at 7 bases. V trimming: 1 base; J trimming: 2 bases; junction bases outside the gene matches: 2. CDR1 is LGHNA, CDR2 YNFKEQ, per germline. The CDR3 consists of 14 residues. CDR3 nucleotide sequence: TGTGCCAGCAGCCAAGGGACTAGGACCTACGAGCAGTACTTC. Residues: CASSQGTRTYEQYF.

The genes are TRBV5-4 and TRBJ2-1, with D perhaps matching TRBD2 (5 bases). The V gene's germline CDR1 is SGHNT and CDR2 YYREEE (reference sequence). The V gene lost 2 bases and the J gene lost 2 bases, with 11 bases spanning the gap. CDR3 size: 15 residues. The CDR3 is CASSFRGPTYNEQFF. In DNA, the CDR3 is TGTGCCAGCAGCTTCCGGGGTCCCACCTACAATGAGCAGTTCTTC.

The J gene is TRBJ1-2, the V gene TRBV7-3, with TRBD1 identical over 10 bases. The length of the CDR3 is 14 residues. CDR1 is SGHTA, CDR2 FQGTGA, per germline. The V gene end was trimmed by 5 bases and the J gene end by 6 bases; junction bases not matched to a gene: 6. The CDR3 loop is CASSPRTGGDGYTF. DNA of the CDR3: TGTGCCAGCAGCCCTCGGACAGGGGGAGATGGCTACACCTTC.

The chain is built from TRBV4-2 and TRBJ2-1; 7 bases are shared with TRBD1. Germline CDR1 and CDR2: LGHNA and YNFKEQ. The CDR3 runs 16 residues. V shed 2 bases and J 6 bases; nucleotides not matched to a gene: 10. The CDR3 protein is CASSQPTTGDVNEQFF. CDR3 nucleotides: TGTGCCAGCAGCCAACCGACTACAGGGGACGTCAATGAGCAGTTCTTC.

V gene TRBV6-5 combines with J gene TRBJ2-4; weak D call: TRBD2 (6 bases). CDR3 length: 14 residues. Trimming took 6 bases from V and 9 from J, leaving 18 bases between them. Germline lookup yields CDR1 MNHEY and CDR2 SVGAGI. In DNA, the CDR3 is TGTGCCAGCAGAAGGGACTTGGGGAAGGGCATTCAGTACTTC. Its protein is CASRRDLGKGIQYF.

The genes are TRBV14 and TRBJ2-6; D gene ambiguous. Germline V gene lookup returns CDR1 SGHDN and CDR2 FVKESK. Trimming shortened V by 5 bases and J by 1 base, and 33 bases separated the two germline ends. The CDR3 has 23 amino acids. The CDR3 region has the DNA TGTGCCAGCAGCACCCGAGCCCTCAAGCCTCGAACCCTATCTAATTCTGGGGCCAACGTCCTGACTTTC. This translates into CASSTRALKPRTLSNSGANVLTF.

CDR3 in amino acids: CASSEARGAYEQYV. In DNA, the CDR3 is TGTGCCAGCAGTGAAGCACGGGGGGCCTACGAGCAGTACGTC. The chain combines TRBV6-1 with TRBJ2-7; 7 bases match TRBD2. V lost 0 bases to trimming and J lost 2 bases; unmatched junction nucleotides: 1. CDR1 and CDR2 from the germline V gene are MNHNS and SASEGT. The CDR3 is made up of 14 amino acids.

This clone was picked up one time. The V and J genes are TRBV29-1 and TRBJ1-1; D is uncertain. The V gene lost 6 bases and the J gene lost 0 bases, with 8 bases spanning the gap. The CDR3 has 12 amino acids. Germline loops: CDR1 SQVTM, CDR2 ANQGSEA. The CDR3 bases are TGCAGCGTGGGCTTTATGAACACTGAAGCTTTCTTT. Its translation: CSVGFMNTEAFF.

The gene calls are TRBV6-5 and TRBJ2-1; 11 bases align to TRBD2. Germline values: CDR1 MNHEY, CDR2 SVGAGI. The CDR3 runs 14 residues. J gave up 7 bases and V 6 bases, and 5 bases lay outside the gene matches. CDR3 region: CASRLTSGVNEQFF. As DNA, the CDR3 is TGTGCCAGCAGATTGACTAGCGGGGTGAATGAGCAGTTCTTC.

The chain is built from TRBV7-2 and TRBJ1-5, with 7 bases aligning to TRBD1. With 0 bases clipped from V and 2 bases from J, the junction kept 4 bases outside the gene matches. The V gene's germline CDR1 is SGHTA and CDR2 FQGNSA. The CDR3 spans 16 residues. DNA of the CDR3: TGTGCCAGCAGCTTAGCGATCGACAGGGGCAATCAGCCCCAGCATTTT. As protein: CASSLAIDRGNQPQHF.

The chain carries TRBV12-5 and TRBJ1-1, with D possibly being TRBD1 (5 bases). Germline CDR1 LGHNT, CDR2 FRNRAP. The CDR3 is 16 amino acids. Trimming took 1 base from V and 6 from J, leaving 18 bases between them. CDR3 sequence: CASGLESGISFAEAFF. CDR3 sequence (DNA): TGTGCTAGTGGTTTGGAATCAGGGATAAGTTTCGCTGAAGCTTTCTTT.

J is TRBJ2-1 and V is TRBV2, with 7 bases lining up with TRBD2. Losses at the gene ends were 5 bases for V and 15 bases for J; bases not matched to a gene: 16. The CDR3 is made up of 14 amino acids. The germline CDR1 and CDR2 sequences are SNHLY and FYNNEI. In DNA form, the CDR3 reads TGTGCCAGCAGTCCGGGACTAAACCCCACCTCTTGGTTCTTC. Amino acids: CASSPGLNPTSWFF.

The CDR3 reads CAPIRVSSPSYEQYV. The CDR3 nucleotides read TGTGCTCCCATACGGGTGTCTAGCCCCTCCTACGAGCAGTACGTC. The chain links TRBV12-5 to TRBJ2-7, with D perhaps TRBD2 (5 bases). CDR3 length: 15 amino acids. Trimming stripped 11 bases from V and 0 bases from J, with 20 bases between. Germline CDR1 is LGHNT and CDR2 is FRNRAP.

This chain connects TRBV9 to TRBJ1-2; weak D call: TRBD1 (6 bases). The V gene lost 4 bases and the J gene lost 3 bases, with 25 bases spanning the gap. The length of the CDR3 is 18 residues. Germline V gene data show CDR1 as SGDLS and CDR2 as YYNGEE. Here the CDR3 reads CASSFGRDTGKGYYGYTF. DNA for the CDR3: TGTGCCAGCAGCTTCGGGAGGGATACAGGGAAGGGGTACTATGGCTACACCTTC.

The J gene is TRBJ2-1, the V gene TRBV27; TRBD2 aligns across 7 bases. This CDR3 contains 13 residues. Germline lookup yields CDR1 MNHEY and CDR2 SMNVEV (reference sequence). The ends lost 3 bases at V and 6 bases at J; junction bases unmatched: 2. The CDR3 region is CASSFGGGNEQFF. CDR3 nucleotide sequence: TGTGCCAGCAGTTTTGGGGGGGGCAATGAGCAGTTCTTC.

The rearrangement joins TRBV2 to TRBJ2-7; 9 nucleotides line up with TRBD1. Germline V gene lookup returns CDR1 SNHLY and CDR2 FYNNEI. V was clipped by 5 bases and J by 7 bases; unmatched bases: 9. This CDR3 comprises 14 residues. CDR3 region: CASSSRTGAGEQYF. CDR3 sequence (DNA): TGTGCCAGCAGTTCCAGGACAGGGGCTGGGGAGCAGTACTTC.

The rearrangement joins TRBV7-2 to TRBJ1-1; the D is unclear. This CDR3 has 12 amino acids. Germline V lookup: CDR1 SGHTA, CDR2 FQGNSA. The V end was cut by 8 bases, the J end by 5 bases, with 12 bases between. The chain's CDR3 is CASGARGTEAFF. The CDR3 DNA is TGTGCCAGCGGAGCGCGCGGAACTGAAGCTTTCTTT.

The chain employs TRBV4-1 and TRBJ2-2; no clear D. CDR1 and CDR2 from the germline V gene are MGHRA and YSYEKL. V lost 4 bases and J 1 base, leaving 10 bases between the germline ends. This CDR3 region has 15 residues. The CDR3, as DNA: TGCGCCAGCAGCCTGTCCTCGTTGAACACCGGGGAGCTGTTTTTT. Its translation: CASSLSSLNTGELFF.

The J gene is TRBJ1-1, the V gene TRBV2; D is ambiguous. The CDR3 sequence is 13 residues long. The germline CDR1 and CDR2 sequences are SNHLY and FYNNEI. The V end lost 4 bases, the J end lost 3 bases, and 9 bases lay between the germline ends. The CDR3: CASSVRGDTEAFF. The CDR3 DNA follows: TGTGCCAGCAGTGTACGAGGAGACACTGAAGCTTTCTTT.

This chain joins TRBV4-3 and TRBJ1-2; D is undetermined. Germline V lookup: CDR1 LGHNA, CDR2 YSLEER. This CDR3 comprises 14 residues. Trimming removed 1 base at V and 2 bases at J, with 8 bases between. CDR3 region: CASSQARENYGYTF. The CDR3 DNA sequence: TGCGCCAGCAGCCAAGCCCGGGAGAACTATGGCTACACCTTC.

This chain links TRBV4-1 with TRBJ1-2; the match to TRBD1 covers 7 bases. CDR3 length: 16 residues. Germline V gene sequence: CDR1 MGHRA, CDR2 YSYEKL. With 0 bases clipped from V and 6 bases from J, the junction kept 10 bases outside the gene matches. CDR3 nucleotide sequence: TGCGCCAGCAGCCAAGAGGGCTGGGACAGTGTAAATGGCTACACCTTC. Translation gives CASSQEGWDSVNGYTF.